A selection of T cell receptor beta chains follows, all from one sample in a study of blood T cell repertoires in COVID-19. Sequenced by immunoSEQ multiplex PCR; TCRdb stores in-frame clones only, minus some. This table holds around 100,000 clones, 75% to 90% found once. Sample: peripheral blood. The receptors originated from a human donor in a cohort sampled during active COVID-19. The conserved cysteine and the conserved F or W are not part of the CDR3 here.

v_call | cdr3_aa
TRBV24-1 | ATSDPTGSGGNEQF
TRBV18 | ASSPSPQNYGYT
TRBV3-1/TRBV3-2 | ASSQRGKGDTQY
TRBV5-4 | ASSYGTGEAGYT
TRBV3-1/TRBV3-2 | ASCHAQGARYGYT
TRBV7-9 | ASSLVGEDAF
TRBV7-9 | AGHRVGAEAF
TRBV2 | ASRARLAGGADTQY
TRBV7-7 | ASSLGTSGVEEQF
TRBV30 | AWSVQDRGSAF
TRBV4-3 | ASSQRKIGLAGLETQY
TRBV7-9 | ASSLWAGLNTEAF
TRBV11-2 | ASSPRTGGSEQY
TRBV5-1 | ASSPDRLDQPQH